This TCR beta chain came from a study of T cell repertoires in cytomegalovirus infection. In the study overall: Recently identified HLA-C-restricted CMV epitopes were among the peptides used. Public TCR beta signatures provided an indication of both CMV infection and a matching HLA type.

The table lists this clonotype with a count of one. The target antigen is unknown. This CDR3 has 14 residues. The germline V gene has CDR1 LNHDA and CDR2 SQIVND (reference sequence). Trimming shortened V by 2 bases and J by 6 bases, and 8 bases separated the two germline ends. General observations from the study: Within the response measured ex vivo, HLA-C-restricted CMV-specific TCR beta clonotypes were dominant. Cumulated frequencies of public TCR beta families served to identify carriers of CMV plus the relevant HLA.

MiXCR was run by TCRdb on the reads, yielding one entry per CDR3 protein. The sample shows about half a million distinct CDR3 sequences, roughly 43% of them seen only once. The chain combines TRBV19 with TRBJ1-6, with D possibly TRBD1 on 5 matching bases. The source was cultured PBMCs, collected from culture after CMV antigen stimulation. The receptor was derived from a human donor in good health (CMV status not recorded). Some clones in this sample may be carry-over from other donors' samples. CDR3 region: CASSIKGSNSPLHF. CDR3 nucleotide sequence: TGTGCCAGTAGTATAAAGGGGAGTAATTCACCCCTCCACTTT.